This T cell receptor (beta chain) is from a study of sequential checkpoint blockade in melanoma. At the level of the study: TCRbeta immunosequencing was performed on DNA from roughly 90 pretreatment melanoma tumor samples. Study-wide results and caveats: Pretreatment TIL clonality tracked with response in the nivolumab-first arm. Rising tumor T-cell fraction and clonality meant about 30 times likelier benefit.

Treatment indicated: randomized to nivolumab then ipilimumab (arm A) or the reverse (arm B). Per the germline V gene, CDR1 is KGHSH and CDR2 is LQKENI. With 3 bases removed from V and 3 bases from J, the gap between germline ends came to 11 bases. The length of the CDR3 is 14 residues. As regards this clone: Its antigen is not identified.

Clones were read by immunoSEQ multiplex PCR, and TCRdb kept only the in-frame ones, dropping some. The table records about 12,000 clones, about a quarter of them present only once. The sequence came from a human donor with melanoma. The sequencing used tumor tissue (inferred from file names), collected from a patient given nivolumab and ipilimumab in sequence. This chain links TRBV18 with TRBJ2-5; D unclear. CDR3 bases: TGTGCCAGCTCACCGGGATATGTTAAAGAGACCCAGTACTTC. It encodes CASSPGYVKETQYF.